The source of this T cell receptor beta chain is a study of blood T cell repertoires in COVID-19. Across the whole study: There were acute and convalescent COVID-19 samples, and they came from the United States, Italy and Spain. In each case, the material was cDNA or gDNA derived from T cells, B-cell-depleted T cells, or PBMCs.

In the original processing: Quantification of nucleated cells was approximated via reference gene primer amplification. Clones were read by immunoSEQ multiplex PCR, and TCRdb kept only the in-frame ones, dropping some. V and J calls and clone size are as listed in that table; D and trimming were resolved from the DNA. The sample shows 100,000 to 150,000 clones, around 87% of them seen only once. The CDR3 runs 15 residues. Germline values: CDR1 MRHNA, CDR2 SNTAGT. With 0 bases clipped from V and 8 bases from J, the junction kept 5 bases outside the gene matches. The V gene is TRBV6-4, the J gene TRBJ2-1, with 9 bases matching TRBD1. The sample consisted of peripheral blood. The TCR was taken from a man aged 50-60 years with acute or convalescent COVID-19. In DNA, the CDR3 is TGTGCCAGCAGTGACTCGAACAGGGGGCGGGATGAGCAGTTCTTC. This translates into CASSDSNRGRDEQFF.